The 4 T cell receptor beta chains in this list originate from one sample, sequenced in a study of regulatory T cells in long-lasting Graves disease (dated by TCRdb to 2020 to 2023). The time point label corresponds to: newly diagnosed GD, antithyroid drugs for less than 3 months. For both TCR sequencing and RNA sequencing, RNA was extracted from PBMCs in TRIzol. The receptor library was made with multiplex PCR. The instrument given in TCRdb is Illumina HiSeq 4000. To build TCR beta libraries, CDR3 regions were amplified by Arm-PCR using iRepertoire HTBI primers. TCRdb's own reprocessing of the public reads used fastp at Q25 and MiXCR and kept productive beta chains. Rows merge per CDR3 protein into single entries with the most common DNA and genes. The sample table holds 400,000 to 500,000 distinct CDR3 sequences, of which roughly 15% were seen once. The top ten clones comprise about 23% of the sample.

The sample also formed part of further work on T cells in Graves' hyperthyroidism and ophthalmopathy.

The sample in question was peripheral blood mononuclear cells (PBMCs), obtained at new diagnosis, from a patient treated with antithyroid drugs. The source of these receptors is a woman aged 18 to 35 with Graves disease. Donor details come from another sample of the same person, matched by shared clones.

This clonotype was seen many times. The CDR3 reads CAWSGTGLGEQFF. CDR3 DNA sequence: TGTGCCTGGAGTGGTACAGGGTTGGGTGAGCAGTTCTTC. The chain uses TRBV30 and TRBJ2-1; D possibly corresponds to TRBD1 (6 bases). In germline, CDR1 is GTSNPN, CDR2 SVGIG (reference sequence). The CDR3 runs 13 residues. The V end lost 1 base, the J end lost 9 bases, and 13 bases lay between the germline ends. The whole variable domain, filled in from reference TRBV30 and TRBJ2-1, reads SQTIHQWPATLVQPVGSPLSLECTVEGTSNPNLYWYRQAAGRGLQLLFYSVGIGQISSEVPQNLSASRPQDRQFILSSKKLLLSDSGFYLCAWSGTGLGEQFFGPGTRLTVL.

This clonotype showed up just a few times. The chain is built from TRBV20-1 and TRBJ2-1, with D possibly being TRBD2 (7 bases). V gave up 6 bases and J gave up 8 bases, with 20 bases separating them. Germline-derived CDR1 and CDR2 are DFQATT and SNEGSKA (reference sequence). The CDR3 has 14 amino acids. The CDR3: CSAQRGGEGDEQFF. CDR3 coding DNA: TGCAGTGCCCAAAGGGGGGGGGAGGGGGATGAGCAGTTCTTC.

The CDR3 nucleotides read TGTGCCAGTACTTTAACAGGAGCAAACACTGAAGCTTTCTTT. Protein product: CASTLTGANTEAFF. The chain uses TRBV19 and TRBJ1-1; TRBD1 might be the D (5 bases). There are 14 residues in the CDR3. Per the germline V gene, CDR1 is LNHDA and CDR2 is SQIVND (reference sequence). Trimming took off 7 bases at V and 2 bases at J, with 14 bases between the two ends. Complete variable domain (other parts from reference TRBV19 and TRBJ1-1): DGGITQSPKYLFRKEGQNVTLSCEQNLNHDAMYWYRQDPGQGLRLIYYSQIVNDFQKGDIAEGYSVSREKKESFPLTVTSAQKNPTAFYLCASTLTGANTEAFFGQGTRLTVV.

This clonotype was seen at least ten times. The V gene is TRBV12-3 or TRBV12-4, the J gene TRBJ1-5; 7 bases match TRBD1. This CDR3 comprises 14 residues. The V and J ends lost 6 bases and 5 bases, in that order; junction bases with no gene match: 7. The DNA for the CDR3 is TGTGCCAGCAGCTGGGGACAGACAGATCAGCCCCAGCATTTT. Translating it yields CASSWGQTDQPQHF.